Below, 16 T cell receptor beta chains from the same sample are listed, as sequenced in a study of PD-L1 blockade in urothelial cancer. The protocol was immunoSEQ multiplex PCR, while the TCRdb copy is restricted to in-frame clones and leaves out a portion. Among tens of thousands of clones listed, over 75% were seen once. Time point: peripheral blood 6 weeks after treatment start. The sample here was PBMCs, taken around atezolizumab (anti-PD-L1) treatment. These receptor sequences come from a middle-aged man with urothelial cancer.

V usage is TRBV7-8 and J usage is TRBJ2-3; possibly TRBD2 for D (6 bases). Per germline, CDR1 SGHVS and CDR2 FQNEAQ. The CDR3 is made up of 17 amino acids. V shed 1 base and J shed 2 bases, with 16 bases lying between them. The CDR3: CASSLGGVAEVTDTQYF. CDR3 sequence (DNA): TGTGCCAGCAGCTTAGGAGGGGTAGCGGAAGTCACAGATACGCAGTATTTT.

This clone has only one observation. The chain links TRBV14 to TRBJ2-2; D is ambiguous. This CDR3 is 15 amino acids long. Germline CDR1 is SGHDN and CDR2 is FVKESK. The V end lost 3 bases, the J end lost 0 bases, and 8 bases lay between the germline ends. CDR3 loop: CASSQVQANTGELFF. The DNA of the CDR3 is TGTGCCAGCAGCCAGGTCCAGGCGAACACCGGGGAGCTGTTTTTT.

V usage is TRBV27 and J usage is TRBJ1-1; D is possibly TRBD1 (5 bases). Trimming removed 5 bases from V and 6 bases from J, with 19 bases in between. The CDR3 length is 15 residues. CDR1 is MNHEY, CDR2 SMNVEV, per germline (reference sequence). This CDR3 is CASSTHTSGLAEAFF. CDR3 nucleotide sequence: TGTGCCAGCAGTACACACACCTCAGGGTTGGCTGAAGCTTTCTTT.

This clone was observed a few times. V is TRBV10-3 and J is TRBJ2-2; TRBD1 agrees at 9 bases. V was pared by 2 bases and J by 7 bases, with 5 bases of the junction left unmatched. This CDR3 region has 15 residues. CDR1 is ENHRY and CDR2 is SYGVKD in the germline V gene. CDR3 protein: CAISEGQGLVGELFF. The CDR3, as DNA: TGTGCCATCAGTGAGGGACAGGGGTTGGTCGGGGAGCTGTTTTTT.

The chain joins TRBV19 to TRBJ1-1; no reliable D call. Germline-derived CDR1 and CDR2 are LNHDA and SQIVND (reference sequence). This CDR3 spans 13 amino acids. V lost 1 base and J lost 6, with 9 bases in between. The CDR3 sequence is CASSIVRGSEAFF. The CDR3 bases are TGTGCCAGTAGTATAGTCCGGGGATCTGAAGCTTTCTTT.

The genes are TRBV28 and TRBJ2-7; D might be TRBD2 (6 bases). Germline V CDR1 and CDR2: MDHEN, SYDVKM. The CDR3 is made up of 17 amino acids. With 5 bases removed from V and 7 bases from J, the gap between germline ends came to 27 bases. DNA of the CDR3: TGTGCCAGCAGTCGTCGAGGGACGGGAGTCCCATCAATGGAGCAGTACTTC. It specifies CASSRRGTGVPSMEQYF.

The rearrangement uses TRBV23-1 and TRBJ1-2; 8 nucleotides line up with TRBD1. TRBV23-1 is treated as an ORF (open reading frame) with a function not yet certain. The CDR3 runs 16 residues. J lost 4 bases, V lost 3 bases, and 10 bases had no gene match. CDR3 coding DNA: TGCGCCAGCAGTCAGGGGACAGGTCCCATCGCCTATGGCTACACCTTC. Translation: CASSQGTGPIAYGYTF.

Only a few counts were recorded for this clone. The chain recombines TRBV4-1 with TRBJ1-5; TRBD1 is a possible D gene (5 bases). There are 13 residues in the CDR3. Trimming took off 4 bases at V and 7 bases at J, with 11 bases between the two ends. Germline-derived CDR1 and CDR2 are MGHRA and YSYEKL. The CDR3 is CASSPEGRQPQHF. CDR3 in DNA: TGCGCCAGCAGCCCAGAGGGGCGGCAGCCCCAGCATTTT.

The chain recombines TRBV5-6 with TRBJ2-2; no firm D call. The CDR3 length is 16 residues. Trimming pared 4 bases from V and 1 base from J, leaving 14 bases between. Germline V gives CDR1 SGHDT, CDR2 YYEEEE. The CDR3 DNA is TGTGCCAGCAGCCGCGCCAGTAGGAGGAACACCGGGGAGCTGTTTTTT. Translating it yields CASSRASRRNTGELFF.

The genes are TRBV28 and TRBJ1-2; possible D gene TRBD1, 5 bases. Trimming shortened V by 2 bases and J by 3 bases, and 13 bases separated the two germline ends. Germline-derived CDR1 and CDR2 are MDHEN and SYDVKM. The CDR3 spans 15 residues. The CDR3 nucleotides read TGTGCCAGCAGTTTAGGGGCGGGGCGGTACTATGGCTACACCTTC. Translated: CASSLGAGRYYGYTF.

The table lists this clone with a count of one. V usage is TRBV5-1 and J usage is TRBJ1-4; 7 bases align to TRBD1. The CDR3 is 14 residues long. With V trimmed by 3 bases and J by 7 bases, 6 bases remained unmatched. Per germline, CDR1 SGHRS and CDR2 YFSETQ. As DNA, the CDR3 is TGCGCCAGCAGCTCCGACAGGGTTCGTGAAAAACTGTTTTTT. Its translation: CASSSDRVREKLFF.

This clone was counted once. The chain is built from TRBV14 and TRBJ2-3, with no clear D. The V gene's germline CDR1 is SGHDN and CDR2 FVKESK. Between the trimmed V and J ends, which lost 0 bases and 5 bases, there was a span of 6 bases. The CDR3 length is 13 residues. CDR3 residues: CASSQDAQDTQYF. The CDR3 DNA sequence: TGTGCCAGCAGCCAAGATGCGCAAGATACGCAGTATTTT. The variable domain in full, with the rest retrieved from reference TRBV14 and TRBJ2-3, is EAGVTQFPSHSVIEKGQTVTLRCDPISGHDNLYWYRRVMGKEIKFLLHFVKESKQDESGMPNNRFLAERTGGTYSTLKVQPAELEDSGVYFCASSQDAQDTQYFGPGTRLTVL.

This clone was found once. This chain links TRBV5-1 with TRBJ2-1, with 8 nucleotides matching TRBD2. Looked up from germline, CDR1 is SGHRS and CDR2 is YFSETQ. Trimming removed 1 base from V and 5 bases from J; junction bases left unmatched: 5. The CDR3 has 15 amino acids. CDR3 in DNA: TGCGCCAGCAGCTTGCCGGGGGGGATTAACAATGAGCAGTTCTTC. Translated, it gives CASSLPGGINNEQFF.

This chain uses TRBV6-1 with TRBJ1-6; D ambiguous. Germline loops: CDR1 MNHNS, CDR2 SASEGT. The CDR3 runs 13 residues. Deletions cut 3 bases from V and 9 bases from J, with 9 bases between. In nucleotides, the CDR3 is TGTGCCAGCAGTGACATGTCACTTTCACCCCTCCACTTT. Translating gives CASSDMSLSPLHF.

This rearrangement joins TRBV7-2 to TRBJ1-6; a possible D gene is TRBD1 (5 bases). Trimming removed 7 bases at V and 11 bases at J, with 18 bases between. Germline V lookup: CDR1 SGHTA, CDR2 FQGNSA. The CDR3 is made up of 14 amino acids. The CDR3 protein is CASTPTVGIPPLHF. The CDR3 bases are TGTGCCAGCACCCCGACAGTGGGCATTCCACCCCTCCACTTT.

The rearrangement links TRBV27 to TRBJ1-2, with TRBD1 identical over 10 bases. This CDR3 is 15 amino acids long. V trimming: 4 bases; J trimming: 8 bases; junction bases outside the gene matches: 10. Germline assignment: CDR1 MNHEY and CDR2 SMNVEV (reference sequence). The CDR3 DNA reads TGTGCCAGCAGTTATCGACAGGGGGCGCGGGACGGCTACACCTTC. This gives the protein CASSYRQGARDGYTF.